This entry is about one T cell receptor (beta chain). This receptor's antigen is unknown. No much larger clone exists at a distance of one base, and base qualities are not known. This entry is derived from a study of shared clonotypes between healthy human individuals (dated by TCRdb to 2019 to 2021). At the level of the whole study: Three men and two women, aged 18 to 49 years, made up the cohort. For each donor, CD4 naive and CD4 memory were each given three plates, CD8 naive was given two plates, and CD8 memory was given one plate. Blood TCR repertoires of a handful of healthy adults were deeply sequenced to estimate repertoire size and the extent of clonotype sharing between individuals. Different laboratories and diverse techniques were used to prepare libraries and sequence TCR repertoires, to increase sequencing depth and limit assay-specific biases. Each donor's leukapheresis produced roughly between roughly 0.9 and 8.9 billion PBMCs. Here is what the overall study found, with its caveats: Higher generation probabilities were observed for clonotypes shared by all four sorted-subset donors than for non-shared clonotypes. Around 5.4% of naive CD4, around 3.6% of naive CD8, roughly 2.4% of memory CD4, and less than 0.45% of memory CD8 clonotypes were shared across a few donors. Even with the large sequencing depth, rarefaction of the sorted-subset datasets indicated that sequencing was incomplete. Only blood was sampled, and tissue TCR repertoires likely differ from those in blood. The small number of donors limited the genetic and exposure-history diversity represented. Naive subsets generally had larger estimated clonotype richness than memory subsets did. Pairwise subsampling led to the expectation that sequencing depth would affect the degree of clonotype sharing among donors.

CD8 naive samples were CD45RO-negative cells positively selected for CCR7, giving a CD45RA+CCR7+ population that excluded TemRA cells. Healthy HIV-negative adults with no recently reported acute infections or vaccinations were included as donors. Only Caucasian adults living in Nashville, Tennessee, USA were represented among the donors. After blood collection by leukapheresis, PBMCs were isolated using Ficoll-Histopaque density gradient centrifugation and then cryopreserved in the vapor phase of liquid nitrogen. Purity and quantity of every magnetically sorted T cell population were checked by analytical flow cytometry. Genomic DNA was isolated from each sorted fraction and quantified by UV absorbance on a Nanodrop 2000c. Using the deep immunoSEQ assay, multiplex PCR amplified TCR CDR3 regions from genomic DNA. For each cell subset, the extracted genomic DNA was distributed evenly across all wells of several immunoSEQ 96-well plates, and each plate served as one replicate. Each replicate PCR for sorted subsets received about 210 ng genomic DNA, equal to tens of thousands of T cell genomes. Purified libraries were quantified with a Qubit 3.0 fluorometer, sized on a Bioanalyzer 2100, and re-quantified with the KAPA Library Quantification kit. Every immunoSEQ 96-well plate was sequenced on a dedicated single-read 150-cycle Illumina NextSeq 550 flow cell. Per the source publication's procedure: Because the immunoSEQ output held only junctional sequences and lacked quality scores, the filtering could not match the filtering applied to full-length reads. To assign V/J genes and CDR3, sequences were annotated using PyIR, a Python wrapper for IgBLAST v1.9, with IMGT germline references. Any read was removed if the V/J assignment was weak (E-value above 1e-6), the CDR3 was missing, or the read contained stop codons, out-of-frame junctions, or ambiguous translated residues. V3J clonotypes were defined as sequences sharing an identical inferred V gene, J gene, and CDR3 amino acid sequence. Percentage overlap between repertoires was calculated by dividing the number of shared unique clonotypes by the size of the smaller repertoire. Three approaches were used to assess repertoire richness: RTK rarefaction, the Chao1 estimator, and Recon v2.1 estimates of unobserved clonotypes. OLGA was used to compute generation probabilities for all TCRbeta clonotypes that the gDNA method yielded from a handful of donors. The clones in this table, taken by TCRdb from immuneACCESS, are in-frame only. Not every clone is retained; where verified, under half of the shortfall comes from an unresolved V gene, and the cause of the rest is unknown. Clonal size and the V and J genes are those of that table, whereas D and trimming came from the DNA. The sample table lists 1.5 million to 2.5 million clones, about 95% of them with a count of one. The ten largest clonotypes hold 0.9% to 1.5% of the sample.

Trimming takes 5 bases from V and 5 bases from J, and the germline ends sit 7 bases apart. Sequences SGHAT (CDR1) and FQNNGV (CDR2) are obtained from the germline V gene. Its CDR3 holds 12 amino acids, cysteine through phenylalanine. The read is trimmed to its CDR3 DNA, 36 bases read in frame from base 1. Sequencing was done on a sample of naive CD8+ T cells sorted from blood. The intended sense of this specimen's cell subset or site label: CD45RA+CCR7+. The sequence joins TRBV11-2 to TRBJ1-3; TRBD1 might be the D gene, on 6 matching bases. This clonotype was sampled from a young man in good health. The CDR3 reads CASSGTRNTIYF. The nucleotide sequence is TGTGCCAGCAGCGGGACAAGAAACACCATATATTTT.